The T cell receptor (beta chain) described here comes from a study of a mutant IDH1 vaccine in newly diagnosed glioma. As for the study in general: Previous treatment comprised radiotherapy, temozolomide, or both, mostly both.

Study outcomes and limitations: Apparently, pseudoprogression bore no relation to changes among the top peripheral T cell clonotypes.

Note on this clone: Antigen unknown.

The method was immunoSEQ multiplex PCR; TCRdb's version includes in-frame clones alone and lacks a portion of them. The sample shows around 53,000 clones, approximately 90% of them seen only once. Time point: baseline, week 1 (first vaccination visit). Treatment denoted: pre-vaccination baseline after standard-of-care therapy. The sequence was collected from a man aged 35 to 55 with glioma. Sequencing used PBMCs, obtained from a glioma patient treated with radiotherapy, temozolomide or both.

This CDR3 is CASNRGTANEKLFF. DNA for the CDR3: TGTGCCAGCAACCGCGGGACCGCGAATGAAAAACTGTTTTTT. The J gene is TRBJ1-4, the V gene TRBV7-9, with D tentatively TRBD1 (5 bases). This CDR3 is 14 amino acids long. V was pared by 7 bases and J by 5 bases, with 14 bases between. CDR1 and CDR2 from the germline V gene are SEHNR and FQNEAQ (reference sequence). Supplemented by reference TRBV7-9 and TRBJ1-4, the full variable domain reads DTGVSQNPRHKITKRGQNVTFRCDPISEHNRLYWYRQTLGQGPEFLTYFQNEAQLEKSRLLSDRFSAERPKGSFSTLEIQRTEQGDSAMYLCASNRGTANEKLFFGSGTQLSVL.